The source of this T cell receptor beta chain is a study of blood T cells in healthy people across ages. Points from the study as a whole: Unsorted PBMCs blocked a conclusive comparison of naive and antigen-experienced cells. Higher diversity, along with more naive CD4+ cells, distinguished long-lived donors from aged donors.

With regard to this clonotype: Its specificity is not known. A read error may be the cause here, since a much bigger clone is one base away.

The CDR3 length is 13 residues. Germline assignment: CDR1 MNHEY and CDR2 SVGEGT. Next came a second PCR, run for about 6 to 12 cycles, which used a sample-barcoded 5' primer along with a J-beta primer mix. TCRdb ran MiXCR on the 5' RACE reads and lists one entry per CDR3 protein. The sample comprises some 790,000 distinct CDR3 sequences, roughly 26% of which are singletons, and 15% to 20% rests with the top ten. Each donor supplied approximately 10 milliliters of peripheral blood. The receptor's source is a woman older than 75 in good health. The specimen was blood. The chain employs TRBV6-2 or TRBV6-3 and TRBJ2-5; a weak D match, TRBD1 (6 bases). CDR3 residues: CASSYSGAGTQDF. The CDR3 DNA reads TGTGCCAGCAGTTACTCGGGGGCTGGGACCCAGGACTTC.